The 30 T cell receptor beta chains in this list originate from one sample, sequenced in a study of T cell repertoires in cytomegalovirus infection. TCRdb independently ran MiXCR on the reads; one entry per CDR3 protein. The data hold roughly 500,000 distinct CDR3 sequences, with roughly 42% observed a single time. Antigens of these TCRs are unknown. The starting material was cultured PBMCs, obtained from culture after CMV antigen stimulation. These receptors all come from a human donor in good health (CMV status not recorded). Some clones in this sample may be carry-over from other donors' samples.

This clonotype was seen a few times. The chain has TRBV6-6 and TRBJ2-7, with D perhaps TRBD1 (5 bases). Germline CDR1 and CDR2: MNHNY and SVGAGI (reference sequence). V was trimmed by 6 bases and J by 4 bases, leaving 13 bases between them. This CDR3 is built from 13 residues. The CDR3 sequence is CASSRTSHYEQYF. DNA of the CDR3: TGTGCCAGCAGCAGGACATCTCATTACGAGCAGTACTTC.

The chain is built from TRBV6-1 and TRBJ2-1, with 14 bases identical to TRBD2. The ends lost 6 bases at V and 7 bases at J; junction bases unmatched: 8. The CDR3 totals 16 residues. The V gene's germline CDR1 is MNHNS and CDR2 SASEGT. The CDR3 here is CASSRLAGGLGNEQFF. Here the CDR3 DNA reads TGTGCCAGCAGCCGACTAGCGGGGGGGCTCGGGAATGAGCAGTTCTTC.

The chain joins TRBV18 to TRBJ2-3; D uncertain. Trimming left V 6 bases short and J 2 bases short, with 12 bases between. Per the germline V gene, CDR1 is KGHSH and CDR2 is LQKENI. The CDR3 is made up of 14 amino acids. CDR3 loop: CASSHTKATDTQYF. In DNA form, the CDR3 reads TGTGCCAGCTCCCATACTAAGGCCACAGATACGCAGTATTTT.

This clonotype has more than one count but fewer than ten. V usage is TRBV4-3 and J usage is TRBJ2-1, with unresolved D. Germline-derived CDR1 and CDR2 are LGHNA and YSLEER. Between the trimmed V and J ends, which lost 1 base and 0 bases, there was a span of 10 bases. This CDR3 contains 16 residues. The CDR3 here is CASSQGHSDSYNEQFF. CDR3 bases: TGCGCCAGCAGCCAAGGTCACTCCGACTCCTACAATGAGCAGTTCTTC.

This chain connects TRBV25-1 to TRBJ2-2; tentative D call: TRBD2 (5 bases). CDR1 and CDR2 (germline): MGHDK, SYGVNS. There are 14 residues in the CDR3. The ends were cut back, 10 bases at V and 0 bases at J, with 12 bases in the middle. The CDR3 region is CATGKGSNTGELFF. DNA for the CDR3: TGTGCCACCGGGAAGGGCTCGAACACCGGGGAGCTGTTTTTT.

The chain recombines TRBV7-2 with TRBJ1-2; D gene uncertain. The CDR3 has 12 residues. Trimming took off 5 bases at V and 7 bases at J, with 11 bases between the two ends. The germline CDR1 and CDR2 sequences are SGHTA and FQGNSA. CDR3 DNA sequence: TGTGCCAGCAGCGATCCGGGAGTTGGCTACACCTTC. Amino acids: CASSDPGVGYTF.

This clonotype showed up just a few times. The V call is TRBV7-6, the J call TRBJ1-2; 7 bases agree with TRBD1. CDR1 and CDR2 from the germline V gene are SGHVS and FNYEAQ. The ends lost 5 bases at V and 4 bases at J; junction bases unmatched: 10. CDR3 length: 15 amino acids. The CDR3: CASSAGGGGSYGYTF. The CDR3 nucleotides are TGTGCCAGCAGCGCCGGGGGAGGGGGCAGCTATGGCTACACCTTC.

This clonotype was picked up a small number of times. The rearrangement links TRBV12-3 or TRBV12-4 to TRBJ1-1; D remains unclear. V was clipped by 2 bases and J by 0 bases, with 10 bases between them. The CDR3 contains 15 residues. CDR3 protein: CASSLWRQLNTEAFF. CDR3 nucleotide sequence: TGTGCCAGCAGTTTATGGCGTCAGCTGAACACTGAAGCTTTCTTT.

CDR3 in amino acids: CASSPHAVGQGGYNEQFF. As DNA, the CDR3 is TGTGCCAGCAGCCCCCATGCCGTTGGCCAGGGGGGCTACAATGAGCAGTTCTTC. The chain combines TRBV27 with TRBJ2-1; D is possibly TRBD1 (7 bases). The CDR3 is made up of 18 amino acids. Trimming pared 6 bases from V and 3 bases from J, leaving 24 bases between. CDR1 MNHEY and CDR2 SMNVEV come from the germline V gene (reference sequence).

V is TRBV6-1 and J is TRBJ1-1, with D possibly TRBD1 on 5 matching bases. CDR1 MNHNS and CDR2 SASEGT come from the germline V gene. Trimming cost V 7 bases and J 5 bases, with 17 bases left between them. The CDR3 is 14 amino acids. In DNA, the CDR3 is TGTGCCAGCATTATGACGGGGCAGACGACTGAAGCTTTCTTT. It yields the protein CASIMTGQTTEAFF.

V is TRBV4-1 and J is TRBJ2-3, with 14 bases identical to TRBD2. The length of the CDR3 is 17 residues. Germline V lookup: CDR1 MGHRA, CDR2 YSYEKL. V lost 1 base, J lost 2 bases, and 2 bases stayed unmatched. The CDR3 bases are TGCGCCAGCAGCCAAGTGGGACTAGCGGGGGACACAGATACGCAGTATTTT. This sequence encodes CASSQVGLAGDTDTQYF.

This clonotype is a singleton in its sample. The chain uses TRBV5-5 and TRBJ1-6; 7 bases line up with TRBD1. The germline V gene encodes CDR1 SGHKS and CDR2 YYEKEE (reference sequence). The CDR3 is 14 residues long. With 3 bases clipped from V and 6 bases from J, the junction kept 3 bases outside the gene matches. The CDR3 DNA sequence: TGTGCCAGCAGCTCGGGGACAGTTAATTCACCCCTCCACTTT. Its protein product is CASSSGTVNSPLHF.

This clonotype was observed a handful of times. The V and J genes are TRBV7-2 and TRBJ1-2; 10 positions agree with TRBD1. Germline V lookup: CDR1 SGHTA, CDR2 FQGNSA. The CDR3 runs to 16 residues. The V and J ends lost 3 bases and 6 bases, in that order; junction bases with no gene match: 10. The CDR3 loop reads CASSFEALGTGDGYTF. DNA for the CDR3: TGTGCCAGCAGCTTTGAGGCCCTCGGGACAGGGGATGGCTACACCTTC. Full variable domain (remainder filled in from reference TRBV7-2 and TRBJ1-2): GAGVSQSPSNKVTEKGKDVELRCDPISGHTALYWYRQSLGQGLEFLIYFQGNSAPDKSGLPSDRFSAERTGGSVSTLTIQRTQQEDSAVYLCASSFEALGTGDGYTFGSGTRLTVV.

This clonotype has at least ten counts. V gene TRBV7-2 combines with J gene TRBJ1-5; no reliable D call. The CDR3 spans 15 residues. V gave up 5 bases and J gave up 0 bases, with 11 bases separating them. Germline CDR1 and CDR2: SGHTA and FQGNSA. The CDR3 sequence is CASSPAPYSNQPQHF. Written as DNA, the CDR3 is TGTGCCAGCAGCCCAGCCCCGTATAGCAATCAGCCCCAGCATTTT.

This chain joins TRBV7-9 and TRBJ2-1; no reliable D call. From germline, CDR1 is SEHNR and CDR2 FQNEAQ (reference sequence). The CDR3 runs to 12 residues. Between the trimmed V and J ends, which lost 7 bases and 5 bases, there was a span of 9 bases. This chain's CDR3 is CASIAAHNEQFF. The CDR3, as DNA: TGTGCCAGCATTGCGGCCCACAATGAGCAGTTCTTC.

V is TRBV10-2 and J is TRBJ2-1; 8 bases match TRBD1. Germline CDR1 WSHSY, CDR2 SAAADI. J lost 3 bases, V lost 4 bases, and 8 bases had no gene match. This CDR3 region has 16 residues. CDR3 amino acids: CASSGLGQVHYNEQFF. The CDR3 bases are TGCGCCAGCAGTGGATTGGGACAGGTACACTACAATGAGCAGTTCTTC.

This clonotype was seen only a few times. V gene TRBV6-5 combines with J gene TRBJ2-7; a weak D match, TRBD2 (7 bases). Germline V gene lookup returns CDR1 MNHEY and CDR2 SVGAGI. The CDR3 extends over 15 amino acids. The germline V and J ends were trimmed by 6 bases and 1 base, with 16 bases remaining between them. The CDR3, as DNA: TGTGCCAGCAGCCTGGGAGGGACAAATTCCTACGAGCAGTACTTC. It is translated as CASSLGGTNSYEQYF.

The V and J genes are TRBV7-9 and TRBJ1-4; no reliable D call. Germline lookup yields CDR1 SEHNR and CDR2 FQNEAQ (reference sequence). This CDR3 spans 14 amino acids. The ends were cut back, 5 bases at V and 8 bases at J, with 15 bases in the middle. CDR3 sequence: CASSPGQAGEKLFF. The CDR3 region has the DNA TGTGCCAGCAGCCCCGGGCAGGCGGGGGAAAAACTGTTTTTT. Looking up the rest from reference TRBV7-9 and TRBJ1-4 gives the full variable domain: DTGVSQNPRHKITKRGQNVTFRCDPISEHNRLYWYRQTLGQGPEFLTYFQNEAQLEKSRLLSDRFSAERPKGSFSTLEIQRTEQGDSAMYLCASSPGQAGEKLFFGSGTQLSVL.

The chain employs TRBV6-5 and TRBJ2-1; D remains unclear. V was trimmed by 0 bases and J by 7 bases, leaving 13 bases between them. Germline V gene lookup returns CDR1 MNHEY and CDR2 SVGAGI. This CDR3 region has 15 residues. The DNA of the CDR3 is TGTGCCAGCAGTTACTCAGGCGGCCGGTGGAATGAGCAGTTCTTC. It encodes CASSYSGGRWNEQFF.

This chain connects TRBV12-3 or TRBV12-4 to TRBJ1-5, with D perhaps matching TRBD1 (5 bases). The CDR3 length is 15 residues. V was clipped by 3 bases and J by 7 bases, with 16 bases between them. The CDR3 DNA sequence: TGTGCCAGCAGTTTCCGTCGGGGCTCGGGACAGCCCCAGCATTTT. As protein: CASSFRRGSGQPQHF.

This clonotype appeared a few times. The J gene is TRBJ1-2, the V gene TRBV11-3; no definite D call. The germline gives CDR1 SGHNT, CDR2 YENEEA. Deletions cut 0 bases from V and 1 base from J, with 9 bases between. This CDR3 comprises 15 residues. The CDR3: CASSLEVTLNYGYTF. In DNA form, the CDR3 reads TGTGCCAGCAGCTTAGAGGTGACTCTTAACTATGGCTACACCTTC.

The V gene is TRBV9, the J gene TRBJ1-5, with D possibly matching TRBD1 (5 bases). The V gene's germline CDR1 is SGDLS and CDR2 YYNGEE. The CDR3 consists of 15 residues. V lost 0 bases, J lost 7 bases, and 14 bases lay in between. In DNA form, the CDR3 reads TGTGCCAGCAGCGTAGGAGTTACAGGACGGCAGCCCCAGCATTTT. Translated, it gives CASSVGVTGRQPQHF.

This clonotype turned up a few times. This chain joins TRBV7-8 and TRBJ1-1; D may be TRBD1 (5 bases). The CDR3 covers 16 residues. Trimming cost V 4 bases and J 5 bases, with 20 bases left between them. Per germline, CDR1 SGHVS and CDR2 FQNEAQ. The CDR3 DNA reads TGTGCCAGCAGCTATCACGAAATGGATGACAGAACTGAAGCTTTCTTT. This sequence encodes CASSYHEMDDRTEAFF.

The CDR3 region is CASRPTGQDYGYTF. CDR3 DNA sequence: TGTGCCAGCAGACCTACCGGACAGGACTATGGCTACACCTTC. The chain is built from TRBV7-9 and TRBJ1-2; 7 bases fit TRBD1. There are 14 residues in the CDR3. CDR1 SEHNR and CDR2 FQNEAQ come from the germline V gene (reference sequence). J lost 3 bases, V lost 6 bases, and 7 bases had no gene match.

This clonotype was counted a few times. This chain connects TRBV19 to TRBJ2-7; TRBD2 aligns across 11 bases. The CDR3 totals 16 residues. Per germline, CDR1 LNHDA and CDR2 SQIVND (reference sequence). After removal of 3 bases from V and 2 bases from J, the junction contained 6 bases not matched to a gene. CDR3 amino acids: CASSIFLTSGAYEQYF. The CDR3 bases are TGTGCCAGTAGTATCTTTTTGACTAGCGGGGCCTACGAGCAGTACTTC.

The V call is TRBV29-1, the J call TRBJ1-4; the D is unclear. From germline, CDR1 is SQVTM and CDR2 ANQGSEA. CDR3 length: 13 amino acids. V was shortened by 6 bases and J by 0 bases, with 8 bases between the two germline ends. Here the CDR3 reads CSVVEATNEKLFF. The CDR3 DNA reads as TGCAGCGTGGTGGAGGCAACTAATGAAAAACTGTTTTTT.

The chain has TRBV7-6 and TRBJ2-7; D is unresolved. Trimming cost V 1 base and J 6 bases, with 13 bases left between them. The CDR3 is 14 amino acids. Germline V gives CDR1 SGHVS, CDR2 FNYEAQ. CDR3 amino acids: CASSLDGATPEQYF. The CDR3, as DNA: TGTGCCAGCAGCTTAGACGGTGCTACTCCCGAGCAGTACTTC.

This chain uses TRBV7-8 with TRBJ1-3; D gene uncertain. Germline loops: CDR1 SGHVS, CDR2 FQNEAQ. With 3 bases removed from V and 2 bases from J, the gap between germline ends came to 8 bases. The CDR3 has 14 residues. CDR3 coding DNA: TGTGCCAGCAGCTTCCTTAAAGCTGGAAACACCATATATTTT. Translating gives CASSFLKAGNTIYF.

The chain links TRBV12-3 or TRBV12-4 to TRBJ1-4, with unresolved D. V gave up 7 bases and J gave up 5 bases, with 14 bases separating them. This CDR3 region has 14 residues. The CDR3 region has the DNA TGTGCCAGCACCCGAACAGCGCCAAATGAAAAACTGTTTTTT. Its translation: CASTRTAPNEKLFF.

The rearrangement uses TRBV6-1 and TRBJ2-3; D perhaps matches TRBD2 (5 bases). Germline lookup yields CDR1 MNHNS and CDR2 SASEGT. Trimming shortened V by 5 bases and J by 0 bases, and 9 bases separated the two germline ends. This CDR3 is 14 amino acids long. The CDR3 DNA reads TGTGCCAGCAGTCAGCGGAGGAGCACAGATACGCAGTATTTT. It encodes CASSQRRSTDTQYF.